The T cell receptor beta chain under discussion was sequenced for a study of cytomegalovirus exposure and HLA in healthy donors. About the research overall: Among 398 genotyped donors, around 82% fell in the Caucasian-associated ancestry cluster.

Notes on this clone: The antigen is undetermined.

Findings of the study overall: Some 17,000 TCR beta sequences were associated with HLA alleles at 0.05 false discovery rate in a later analysis. Later analysis showed TCR association rates varying by HLA locus, highest for DRB1 and lowest for HLA-C. The analysis excluded some indistinguishable V segments, including TRBV6-2 and TRBV6-3.

The primer mix had 60 Vbeta and 13 Jbeta primers. The table came from immunoSEQ multiplex PCR; TCRdb's copy has only in-frame clones and leaves some out. In the table there are 100,000 to 150,000 clones, about 74% of which are singletons. J lost 8 bases, V lost 7 bases, and 9 bases had no gene match. The germline gives CDR1 MDHEN, CDR2 SYDVKM. The length of the CDR3 is 13 residues. This sequence was found in a woman aged 60-75 years in good health and CMV-seronegative. The chain uses TRBV28 and TRBJ1-1; 8 nucleotides line up with TRBD1. The specimen was PBMCs. In nucleotides, the CDR3 is TGTGCCAGCACCCAAATAGACAGGGGAGAAGCTTTCTTT. It yields the protein CASTQIDRGEAFF.